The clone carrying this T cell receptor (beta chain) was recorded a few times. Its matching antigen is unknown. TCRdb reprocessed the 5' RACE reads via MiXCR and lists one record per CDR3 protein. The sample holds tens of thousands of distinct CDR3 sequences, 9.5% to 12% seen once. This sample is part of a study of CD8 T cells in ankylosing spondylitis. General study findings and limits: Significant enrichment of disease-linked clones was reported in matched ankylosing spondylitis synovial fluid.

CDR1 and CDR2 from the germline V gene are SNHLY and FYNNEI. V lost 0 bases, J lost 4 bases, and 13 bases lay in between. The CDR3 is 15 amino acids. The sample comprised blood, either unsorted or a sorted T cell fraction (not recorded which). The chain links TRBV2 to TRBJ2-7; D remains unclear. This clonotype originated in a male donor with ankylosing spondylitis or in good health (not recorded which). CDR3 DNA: TGTGCCAGCAGTGAAGCCCGGCAGGCCCAGTACGAGCAGTACTTC. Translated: CASSEARQAQYEQYF.